Each of the 10 T cell receptor beta chains below was sequenced from the same sample in a study of T cells expressing NK-cell markers. TCRdb reworked the 5' RACE reads into one entry per CDR3 protein, no DNA. This sample contains some 600,000 distinct CDR3 sequences. The specimen sequenced was blood T cells: a sorted CD56 or NKG2C T cell subset, CD4+ or CD8+ T cells, or bulk PBMC T cells (not recorded which). Receptor source: a man younger than 35 in good health.

The CDR3 is CASSARTSGVYNEQFF. This chain links TRBV6-1 with TRBJ2-1; with no DNA, the TCRdb D assignment of TRBD2 cannot be verified. Germline loops: CDR1 MNHNS, CDR2 SASEGT. The CDR3 has 16 amino acids.

The chain links TRBV27 to TRBJ2-7; the D call of TRBD1 rests on TCRdb alone, since no DNA is present to check it. CDR1 and CDR2 from the germline V gene are MNHEY and SMNVEV (reference sequence). The CDR3 covers 13 residues. This CDR3 is CASSFTGGREQYF.

The chain employs TRBV5-6 and TRBJ2-7; with no DNA, the TCRdb D assignment of TRBD1 cannot be verified. Germline loops: CDR1 SGHDT, CDR2 YYEEEE. CDR3 length: 15 amino acids. The CDR3 reads CASSPDGGAGYEQYF.

This sequence joins TRBV5-1 and TRBJ1-2; TCRdb's assignment of TRBD1 cannot be checked, as there is no DNA. The germline CDR1 and CDR2 sequences are SGHRS and YFSETQ. There are 14 residues in the CDR3. The CDR3 spells CASSLDGNPYGYTF.

The chain employs TRBV20-1 and TRBJ2-1; TCRdb picks TRBD2, but there is no DNA to check that call. The germline V gene encodes CDR1 DFQATT and CDR2 SNEGSKA (reference sequence). The length of the CDR3 is 15 residues. The CDR3 protein is CSARAGTGSNNEQFF.

This rearrangement joins TRBV7-7 to TRBJ2-3. Germline CDR1 and CDR2: SSHAT and FNYEAQ (reference sequence). The CDR3 contains 13 residues. The CDR3 spells CASSDLGTDTQYF.

The CDR3: CASTGTVQETQYF. V is TRBV18 and J is TRBJ2-5; TCRdb designates TRBD1, a call that cannot be tested without DNA. Germline assignment: CDR1 KGHSH and CDR2 LQKENI. This CDR3 contains 13 residues.

The chain carries TRBV11-3 and TRBJ2-5. Germline CDR1 and CDR2: SGHNT and YENEEA. The CDR3 loop spans 14 amino acids. The CDR3 region is CASSPHPDQETQYF.

The V and J genes are TRBV12-3 or TRBV12-4 and TRBJ1-3; with no DNA, the TCRdb D assignment of TRBD1 cannot be verified. The CDR3 sequence is 15 residues long. The CDR3 loop reads CASSPDRGSGNTIYF.

The chain uses TRBV5-1 and TRBJ2-2; the TRBD1 assignment by TCRdb is unverifiable without DNA. CDR1 is SGHRS, CDR2 YFSETQ, per germline. This CDR3 has 14 residues. This CDR3 is CASSLRVNDGELFF.